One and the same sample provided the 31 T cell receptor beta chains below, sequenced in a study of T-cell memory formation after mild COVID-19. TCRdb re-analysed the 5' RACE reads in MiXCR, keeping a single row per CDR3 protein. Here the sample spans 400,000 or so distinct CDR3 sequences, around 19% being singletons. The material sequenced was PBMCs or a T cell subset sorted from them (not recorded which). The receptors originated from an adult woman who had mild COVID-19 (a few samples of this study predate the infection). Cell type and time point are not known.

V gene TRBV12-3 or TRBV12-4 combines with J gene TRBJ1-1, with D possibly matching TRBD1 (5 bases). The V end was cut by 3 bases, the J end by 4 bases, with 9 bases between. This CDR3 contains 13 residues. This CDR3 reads CASSFAGFTEAFF. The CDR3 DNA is TGTGCCAGCAGTTTCGCAGGGTTCACTGAAGCTTTCTTT.

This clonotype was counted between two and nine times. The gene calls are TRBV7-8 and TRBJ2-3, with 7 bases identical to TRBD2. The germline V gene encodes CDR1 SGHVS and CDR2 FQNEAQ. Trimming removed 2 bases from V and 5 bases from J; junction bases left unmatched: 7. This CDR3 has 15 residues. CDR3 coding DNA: TGTGCCAGCAGCTTATCAGGGAGGGTACAAGATACGCAGTATTTT. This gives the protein CASSLSGRVQDTQYF.

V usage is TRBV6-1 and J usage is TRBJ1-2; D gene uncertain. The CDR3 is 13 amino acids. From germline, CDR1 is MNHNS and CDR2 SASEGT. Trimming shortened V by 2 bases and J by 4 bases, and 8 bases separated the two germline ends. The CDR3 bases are TGTGCCAGCAGTGAAAGATGGCGCTATGGCTACACCTTC. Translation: CASSERWRYGYTF.

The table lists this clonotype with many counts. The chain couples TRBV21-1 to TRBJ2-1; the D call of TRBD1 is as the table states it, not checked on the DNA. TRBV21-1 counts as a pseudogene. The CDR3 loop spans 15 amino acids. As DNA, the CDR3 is TGTGCCAGCAGTACCGGGACAGTCCAACACAATGAGCAGTTCTTC. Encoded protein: CASSTGTVQHNEQFF.

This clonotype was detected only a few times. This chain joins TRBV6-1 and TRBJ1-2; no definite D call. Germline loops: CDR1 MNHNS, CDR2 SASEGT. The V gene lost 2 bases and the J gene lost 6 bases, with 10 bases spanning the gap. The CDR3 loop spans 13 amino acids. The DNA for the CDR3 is TGTGCCAGCAGTGAACAAGAAATTGATGGCTACACCTTC. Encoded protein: CASSEQEIDGYTF.

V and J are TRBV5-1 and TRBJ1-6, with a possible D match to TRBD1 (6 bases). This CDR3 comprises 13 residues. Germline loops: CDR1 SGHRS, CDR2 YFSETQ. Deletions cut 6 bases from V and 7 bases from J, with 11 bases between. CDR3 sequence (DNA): TGCGCCAGCATGGGCCAGGGGAATTCACCCCTCCACTTT. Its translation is CASMGQGNSPLHF. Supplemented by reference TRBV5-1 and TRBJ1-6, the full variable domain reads KAGVTQTPRYLIKTRGQQVTLSCSPISGHRSVSWYQQTPGQGLQFLFEYFSETQRNKGNFPGRFSGRQFSNSRSEMNVSTLELGDSALYLCASMGQGNSPLHFGNGTRLTVT.

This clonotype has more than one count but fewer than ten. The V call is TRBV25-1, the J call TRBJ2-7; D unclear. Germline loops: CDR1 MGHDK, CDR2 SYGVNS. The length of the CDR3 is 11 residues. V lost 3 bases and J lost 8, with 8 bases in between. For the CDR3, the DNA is TGTGCCAGCAGTGATGGTGCGAAGCAGTACTTC. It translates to CASSDGAKQYF.

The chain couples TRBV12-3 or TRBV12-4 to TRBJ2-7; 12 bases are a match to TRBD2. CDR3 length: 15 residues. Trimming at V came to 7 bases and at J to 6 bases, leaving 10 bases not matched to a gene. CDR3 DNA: TGTGCCAGCACCTCCCAGACTAGCGGGAGTAGCGAGCAGTACTTC. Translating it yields CASTSQTSGSSEQYF.

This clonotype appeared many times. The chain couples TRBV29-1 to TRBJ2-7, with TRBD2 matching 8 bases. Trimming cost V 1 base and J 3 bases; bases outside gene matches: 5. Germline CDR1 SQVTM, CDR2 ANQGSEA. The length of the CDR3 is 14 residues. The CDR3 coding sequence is TGCAGCGTTGAAGGGGCGGGAGGACGCTACGAGCAGTACTTC. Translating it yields CSVEGAGGRYEQYF.

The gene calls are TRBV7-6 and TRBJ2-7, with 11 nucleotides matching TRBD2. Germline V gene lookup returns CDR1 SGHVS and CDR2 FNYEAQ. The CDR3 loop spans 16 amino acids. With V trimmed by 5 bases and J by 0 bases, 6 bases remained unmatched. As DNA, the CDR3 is TGTGCCAGCAGCGTCTTAGCGGGGGGGAGCTCCTACGAGCAGTACTTC. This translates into CASSVLAGGSSYEQYF.

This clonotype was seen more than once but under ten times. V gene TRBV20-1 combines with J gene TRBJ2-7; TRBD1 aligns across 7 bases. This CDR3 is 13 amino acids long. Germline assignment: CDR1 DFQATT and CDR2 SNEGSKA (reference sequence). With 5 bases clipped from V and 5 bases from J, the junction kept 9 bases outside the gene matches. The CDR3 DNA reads TGCAGTGCTCTTGGACAGGCCCGGAACGAGCAGTACTTC. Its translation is CSALGQARNEQYF.

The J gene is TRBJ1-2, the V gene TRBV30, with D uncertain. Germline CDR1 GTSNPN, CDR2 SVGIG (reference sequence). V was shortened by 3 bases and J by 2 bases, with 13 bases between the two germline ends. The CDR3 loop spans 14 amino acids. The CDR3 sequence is CAWSIGRANYGYTF. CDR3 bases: TGTGCCTGGAGCATTGGGAGGGCAAACTATGGCTACACCTTC.

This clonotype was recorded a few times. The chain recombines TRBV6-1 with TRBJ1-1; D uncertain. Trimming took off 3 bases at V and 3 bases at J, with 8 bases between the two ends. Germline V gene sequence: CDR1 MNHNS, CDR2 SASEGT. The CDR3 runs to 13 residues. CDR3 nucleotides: TGTGCCAGCAGTGAGGGATCCCACACTGAAGCTTTCTTT. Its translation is CASSEGSHTEAFF.

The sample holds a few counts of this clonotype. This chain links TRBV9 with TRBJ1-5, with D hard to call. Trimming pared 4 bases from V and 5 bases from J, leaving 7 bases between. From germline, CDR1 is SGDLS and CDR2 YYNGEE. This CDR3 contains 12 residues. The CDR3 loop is CASSRGHQPQHF. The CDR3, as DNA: TGTGCCAGCAGCCGCGGTCATCAGCCCCAGCATTTT.

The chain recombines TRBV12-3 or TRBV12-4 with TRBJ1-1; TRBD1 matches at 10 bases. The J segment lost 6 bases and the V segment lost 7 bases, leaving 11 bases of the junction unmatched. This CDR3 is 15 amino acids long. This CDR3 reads CASKPGQGWLAEAFF. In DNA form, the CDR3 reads TGTGCCAGCAAACCGGGACAGGGGTGGTTGGCTGAAGCTTTCTTT.

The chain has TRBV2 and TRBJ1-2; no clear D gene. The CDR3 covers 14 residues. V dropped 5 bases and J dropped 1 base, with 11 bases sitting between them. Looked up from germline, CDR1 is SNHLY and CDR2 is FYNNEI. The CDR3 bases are TGTGCCAGCAGTCCACCGGGCTTTAACTATGGCTACACCTTC. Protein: CASSPPGFNYGYTF. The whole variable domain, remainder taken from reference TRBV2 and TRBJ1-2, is EPEVTQTPSHQVTQMGQEVILRCVPISNHLYFYWYRQILGQKVEFLVSFYNNEISEKSEIFDDQFSVERPDGSNFTLKIRSTKLEDSAMYFCASSPPGFNYGYTFGSGTRLTVV.

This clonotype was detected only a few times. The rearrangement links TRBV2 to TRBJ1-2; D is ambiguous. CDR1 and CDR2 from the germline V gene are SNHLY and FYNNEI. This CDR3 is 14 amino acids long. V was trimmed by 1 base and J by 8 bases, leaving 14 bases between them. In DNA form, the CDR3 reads TGTGCCAGCAGTGAAGGGCAGGATGCAAACGGCTACACCTTC. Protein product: CASSEGQDANGYTF.

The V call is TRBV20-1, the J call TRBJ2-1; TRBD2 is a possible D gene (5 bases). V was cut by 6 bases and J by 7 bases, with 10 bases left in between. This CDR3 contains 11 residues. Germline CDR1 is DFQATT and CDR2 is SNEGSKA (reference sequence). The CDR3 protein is CSATGVNEQFF. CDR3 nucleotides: TGCAGTGCAACCGGGGTTAATGAGCAGTTCTTC.

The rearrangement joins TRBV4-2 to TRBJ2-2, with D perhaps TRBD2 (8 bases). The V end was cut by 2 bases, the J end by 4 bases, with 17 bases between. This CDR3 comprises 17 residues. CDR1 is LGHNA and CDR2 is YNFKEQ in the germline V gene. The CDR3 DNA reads TGTGCCAGCAGCCAAAGCGTAGCGGGACAGATCACCGGGGAGCTGTTTTTT. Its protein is CASSQSVAGQITGELFF.

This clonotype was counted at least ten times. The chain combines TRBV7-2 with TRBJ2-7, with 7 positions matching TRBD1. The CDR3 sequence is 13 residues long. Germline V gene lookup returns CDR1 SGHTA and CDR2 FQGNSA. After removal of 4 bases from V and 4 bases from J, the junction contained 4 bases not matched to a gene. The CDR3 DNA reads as TGTGCCAGCAGCTCAGCGACAGGGTACGAGCAGTACTTC. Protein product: CASSSATGYEQYF.

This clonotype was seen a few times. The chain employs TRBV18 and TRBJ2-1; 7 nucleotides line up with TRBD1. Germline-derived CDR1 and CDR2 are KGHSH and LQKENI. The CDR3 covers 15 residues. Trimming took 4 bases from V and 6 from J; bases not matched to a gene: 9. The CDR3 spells CASSLDRVGINEQFF. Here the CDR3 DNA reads TGTGCCAGCTCACTAGACAGGGTGGGAATCAATGAGCAGTTCTTC.

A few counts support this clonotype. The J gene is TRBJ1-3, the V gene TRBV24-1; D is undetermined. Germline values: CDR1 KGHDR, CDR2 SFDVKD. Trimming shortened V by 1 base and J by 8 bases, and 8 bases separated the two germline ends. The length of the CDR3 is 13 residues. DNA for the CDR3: TGTGCCACCAGTGATTTCAACAGAGACACCATATATTTT. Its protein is CATSDFNRDTIYF.

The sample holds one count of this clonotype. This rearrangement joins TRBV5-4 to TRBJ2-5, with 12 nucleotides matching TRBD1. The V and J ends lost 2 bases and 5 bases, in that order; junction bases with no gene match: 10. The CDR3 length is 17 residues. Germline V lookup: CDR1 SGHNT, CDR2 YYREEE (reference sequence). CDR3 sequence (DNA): TGTGCCAGCAGCTTTGCGGGGACAGGGGGCGCGGGGGAGACCCAGTACTTC. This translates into CASSFAGTGGAGETQYF.

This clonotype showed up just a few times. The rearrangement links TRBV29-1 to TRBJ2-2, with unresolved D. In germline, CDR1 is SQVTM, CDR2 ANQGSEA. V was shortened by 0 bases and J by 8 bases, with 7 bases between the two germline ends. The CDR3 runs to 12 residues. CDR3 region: CSVEDRRGELFF. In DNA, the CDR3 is TGCAGCGTTGAAGATCGCAGGGGGGAGCTGTTTTTT.

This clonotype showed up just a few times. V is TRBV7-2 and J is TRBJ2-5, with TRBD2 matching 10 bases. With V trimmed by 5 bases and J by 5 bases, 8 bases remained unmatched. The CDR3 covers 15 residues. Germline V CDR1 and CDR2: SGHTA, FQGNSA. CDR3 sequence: CASSPVGSGRETQYF. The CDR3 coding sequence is TGTGCCAGCAGCCCCGTGGGTAGCGGGAGGGAGACCCAGTACTTC. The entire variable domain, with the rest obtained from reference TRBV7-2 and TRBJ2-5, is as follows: GAGVSQSPSNKVTEKGKDVELRCDPISGHTALYWYRQSLGQGLEFLIYFQGNSAPDKSGLPSDRFSAERTGGSVSTLTIQRTQQEDSAVYLCASSPVGSGRETQYFGPGTRLLVL.

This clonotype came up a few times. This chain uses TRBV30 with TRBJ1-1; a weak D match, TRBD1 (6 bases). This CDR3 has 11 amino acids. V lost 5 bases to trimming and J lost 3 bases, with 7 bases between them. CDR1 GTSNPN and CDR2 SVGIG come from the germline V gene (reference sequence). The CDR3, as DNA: TGTGCCTGGGGGGGGCACACTGAAGCTTTCTTT. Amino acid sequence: CAWGGHTEAFF.

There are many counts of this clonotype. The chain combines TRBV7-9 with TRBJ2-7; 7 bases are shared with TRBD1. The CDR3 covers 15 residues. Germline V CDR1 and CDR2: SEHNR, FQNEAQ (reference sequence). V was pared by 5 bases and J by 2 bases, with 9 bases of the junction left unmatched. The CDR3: CASSALDRDTYEQYF. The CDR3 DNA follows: TGTGCCAGCAGCGCACTCGACAGGGACACCTACGAGCAGTACTTC.

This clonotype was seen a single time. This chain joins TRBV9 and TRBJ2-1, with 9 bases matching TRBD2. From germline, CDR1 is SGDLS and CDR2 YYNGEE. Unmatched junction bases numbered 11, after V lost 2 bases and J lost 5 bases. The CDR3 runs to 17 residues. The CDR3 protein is CASSVSPLSGSNNEQFF. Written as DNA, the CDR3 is TGTGCCAGCAGCGTTTCCCCCCTTAGCGGGAGTAACAATGAGCAGTTCTTC. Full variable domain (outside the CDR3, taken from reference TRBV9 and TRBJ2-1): DSGVTQTPKHLITATGQRVTLRCSPRSGDLSVYWYQQSLDQGLQFLIQYYNGEERAKGNILERFSAQQFPDLHSELNLSSLELGDSALYFCASSVSPLSGSNNEQFFGPGTRLTVL.

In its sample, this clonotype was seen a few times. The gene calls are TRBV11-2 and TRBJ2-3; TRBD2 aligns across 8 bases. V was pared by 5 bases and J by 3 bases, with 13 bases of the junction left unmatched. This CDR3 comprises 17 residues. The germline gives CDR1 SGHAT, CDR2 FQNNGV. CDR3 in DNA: TGTGCCAGCAGCCCTTGGACTAGCCGTTACAGGACAGATACGCAGTATTTT. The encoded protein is CASSPWTSRYRTDTQYF.

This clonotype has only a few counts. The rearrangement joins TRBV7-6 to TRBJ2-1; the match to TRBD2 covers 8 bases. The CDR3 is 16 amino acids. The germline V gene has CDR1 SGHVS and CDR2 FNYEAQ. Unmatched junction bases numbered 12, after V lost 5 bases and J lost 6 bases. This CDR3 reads CASSDPLAGGFNEQFF. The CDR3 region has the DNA TGTGCCAGCAGCGATCCCCTGGCGGGAGGTTTCAATGAGCAGTTCTTC.

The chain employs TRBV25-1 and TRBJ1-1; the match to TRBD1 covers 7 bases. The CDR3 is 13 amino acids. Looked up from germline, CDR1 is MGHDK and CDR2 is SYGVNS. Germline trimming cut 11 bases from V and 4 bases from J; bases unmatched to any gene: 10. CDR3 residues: CAGTHRGATEAFF. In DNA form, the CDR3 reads TGTGCCGGCACCCACAGGGGTGCCACTGAAGCTTTCTTT.